A selection of T cell receptor beta chains follows, all from one sample in a study of control samples from healthy donors and cancer patients. Data came from immunoSEQ multiplex PCR; TCRdb stores just in-frame clones and leaves some out. The table lists 150,000 to 200,000 clones, more than 85% of them singletons. Sequencing used blood. All receptors derive from a woman between 40 and 50 years old in good health. CDR3s include the opening cysteine and the closing phenylalanine or tryptophan. D genes are given only for firm matches. The size of a clone is reported for some rows only, either as once, few or many, or as a class for expanded clones.

v_gene: TRBV19
d_gene: TRBD1
j_gene: TRBJ2-2
abundance: NA
CDR3aa: CASSRSRTGARPNTGELFF
CDR3nt: TGTGCCAGTAGCCGATCCCGGACAGGGGCCAGACCCAACACCGGGGAGCTGTTTTTT

v_gene: TRBV28
d_gene: NA
j_gene: TRBJ2-7
abundance: NA
CDR3aa: CASSSVLGVYEQYF
CDR3nt: TGTGCCAGCAGTTCCGTCCTAGGGGTTTACGAGCAGTACTTC

v_gene: TRBV19
d_gene: NA
j_gene: TRBJ2-5
abundance: NA
CDR3aa: CASSRGREETQYF
CDR3nt: TGTGCCAGTAGTAGGGGCCGAGAAGAGACCCAGTACTTC

v_gene: TRBV2
d_gene: NA
j_gene: TRBJ2-5
abundance: NA
CDR3aa: CASSRDLARSETQYF
CDR3nt: TGTGCCAGCAGCCGGGACTTAGCGAGGTCGGAGACCCAGTACTTC

v_gene: TRBV27
d_gene: NA
j_gene: TRBJ1-1
abundance: NA
CDR3aa: CASSPEGGTEAFF
CDR3nt: TGTGCCAGCAGTCCTGAAGGGGGGACTGAAGCTTTCTTT

v_gene: TRBV27
d_gene: NA
j_gene: TRBJ1-5
abundance: NA
CDR3aa: CASRTGNQPQHF
CDR3nt: TGTGCCAGCAGGACAGGAAATCAGCCCCAGCATTTT

v_gene: TRBV6-4
d_gene: TRBD1
j_gene: TRBJ1-2
abundance: NA
CDR3aa: CASSGDRGHGYTF
CDR3nt: TGTGCCAGCAGTGGGGACAGGGGGCATGGCTACACCTTC

v_gene: TRBV9
d_gene: TRBD1
j_gene: TRBJ2-7
abundance: NA
CDR3aa: CASSGRQGPGEQYF
CDR3nt: TGTGCCAGCAGCGGCCGACAGGGTCCGGGCGAGCAGTACTTC

v_gene: TRBV2
d_gene: NA
j_gene: TRBJ2-2
abundance: NA
CDR3aa: CASSVRRNTGELFF
CDR3nt: TGTGCCAGCAGTGTCAGGAGGAACACCGGGGAGCTGTTTTTT

v_gene: TRBV3-1/TRBV3-2
d_gene: NA
j_gene: TRBJ1-3
abundance: NA
CDR3aa: CASSQGDLTGRAGNTIYF
CDR3nt: TGTGCCAGCAGCCAAGGCGATTTAACAGGGCGGGCTGGAAACACCATATATTTT

v_gene: TRBV2
d_gene: NA
j_gene: TRBJ2-6
abundance: NA
CDR3aa: CASTGGANVLTF
CDR3nt: TGTGCCAGTACCGGGGGGGCCAACGTCCTGACTTTC

v_gene: TRBV9
d_gene: TRBD2
j_gene: TRBJ2-5
abundance: NA
CDR3aa: CASSEGSGGALETQYF
CDR3nt: TGTGCCAGCAGCGAGGGTAGCGGGGGGGCCTTGGAGACCCAGTACTTC

v_gene: TRBV4-2
d_gene: NA
j_gene: TRBJ2-7
abundance: NA
CDR3aa: CASSPRGAYEQYF
CDR3nt: TGTGCCAGCAGCCCCCGAGGGGCCTACGAGCAGTACTTC

v_gene: TRBV18
d_gene: NA
j_gene: TRBJ2-3
abundance: NA
CDR3aa: CASSPAASTDTQYF
CDR3nt: TGTGCCAGCTCACCCGCAGCTAGCACAGATACGCAGTATTTT

v_gene: TRBV10-2
d_gene: NA
j_gene: TRBJ1-2
abundance: NA
CDR3aa: CASSDPTSGTYGYTF
CDR3nt: TGCGCCAGCAGTGATCCTACGTCAGGGACCTATGGCTACACCTTC

v_gene: TRBV7-2
d_gene: NA
j_gene: TRBJ1-1
abundance: NA
CDR3aa: CASSLAGNTEAFF
CDR3nt: TGTGCCAGCAGCTTAGCGGGGAACACTGAAGCTTTCTTT

v_gene: TRBV10-1
d_gene: NA
j_gene: TRBJ1-1
abundance: NA
CDR3aa: CASSDSTTEAFF
CDR3nt: TGCGCCAGCAGTGATAGCACCACTGAAGCTTTCTTT

v_gene: TRBV4-1
d_gene: NA
j_gene: TRBJ2-1
abundance: NA
CDR3aa: CASSQDLRRGVVYNEQFF
CDR3nt: TGCGCCAGCAGCCAAGATCTTCGAAGGGGGGTGGTATACAATGAGCAGTTCTTC

v_gene: TRBV12-5
d_gene: NA
j_gene: TRBJ2-3
abundance: NA
CDR3aa: CASGLVWDSRVSGGTTRFTDTQYF
CDR3nt: TGTGCTAGTGGTTTGGTGTGGGACAGCAGAGTGTCGGGAGGGACTACCAGGTTCACAGATACGCAGTATTTT

v_gene: TRBV6-1
d_gene: NA
j_gene: TRBJ2-4
abundance: NA
CDR3aa: CASSGSPGMAKNIQYF
CDR3nt: TGTGCCAGCAGTGGATCCCCTGGGATGGCCAAAAACATTCAGTACTTC

v_gene: TRBV5-1
d_gene: TRBD1
j_gene: TRBJ2-3
abundance: NA
CDR3aa: CASSSLTGGTDTQYF
CDR3nt: TGCGCCAGCAGCTCACTAACAGGGGGCACAGATACGCAGTATTTT

v_gene: TRBV15
d_gene: NA
j_gene: TRBJ1-3
abundance: NA
CDR3aa: CATSRDQGFSGNTIYF
CDR3nt: TGTGCCACCAGCAGAGATCAGGGTTTCTCTGGAAACACCATATATTTT

v_gene: TRBV5-4
d_gene: NA
j_gene: TRBJ1-6
abundance: NA
CDR3aa: CASSLVGDGSPLHF
CDR3nt: TGTGCCAGCAGCTTGGTCGGGGATGGATCACCCCTCCACTTT

v_gene: TRBV9
d_gene: NA
j_gene: TRBJ2-4
abundance: once
CDR3aa: CASSDRDPGIQYF
CDR3nt: TGTGCCAGCAGCGACCGGGACCCCGGCATTCAGTACTTC

v_gene: TRBV19
d_gene: NA
j_gene: TRBJ2-7
abundance: few
CDR3aa: CASSMPGLGEQYF
CDR3nt: TGTGCCAGTAGTATGCCAGGGTTGGGCGAGCAGTACTTC

v_gene: TRBV4-1
d_gene: NA
j_gene: TRBJ1-2
abundance: NA
CDR3aa: CASSQESGPYGYTF
CDR3nt: TGCGCCAGCAGCCAAGAATCCGGGCCCTATGGCTACACCTTC

v_gene: TRBV6-5
d_gene: TRBD2
j_gene: TRBJ2-1
abundance: once
CDR3aa: CASRLAGGPNEQFF
CDR3nt: TGTGCCAGCAGACTAGCGGGGGGGCCTAATGAGCAGTTCTTC

v_gene: TRBV2
d_gene: TRBD1
j_gene: TRBJ1-4
abundance: NA
CDR3aa: CASSLQGADEKLFF
CDR3nt: TGTGCCAGCAGTTTACAGGGGGCTGATGAAAAACTGTTTTTT

v_gene: TRBV20-1
d_gene: NA
j_gene: TRBJ2-1
abundance: NA
CDR3aa: CSARGHEQFF
CDR3nt: TGCAGTGCTAGGGGGCATGAGCAGTTCTTC

v_gene: TRBV11-2
d_gene: NA
j_gene: TRBJ1-1
abundance: NA
CDR3aa: CASSDGVGKAFF
CDR3nt: TGTGCCAGCAGCGACGGAGTGGGGAAAGCTTTCTTT

v_gene: TRBV6-5
d_gene: NA
j_gene: TRBJ2-7
abundance: NA
CDR3aa: CASSYSGGARGEQYF
CDR3nt: TGTGCCAGCAGTTACTCGGGGGGGGCTAGGGGAGAGCAGTACTTC

v_gene: TRBV18
d_gene: NA
j_gene: TRBJ1-4
abundance: NA
CDR3aa: CASSPQATVGNEKLFF
CDR3nt: TGTGCCAGCTCACCCCAAGCGACAGTGGGTAATGAAAAACTGTTTTTT

v_gene: TRBV7-8
d_gene: NA
j_gene: TRBJ2-7
abundance: NA
CDR3aa: CATRGGQTYEQYF
CDR3nt: TGTGCCACCCGCGGGGGACAGACCTACGAGCAGTACTTC

v_gene: TRBV7-2
d_gene: NA
j_gene: TRBJ1-2
abundance: NA
CDR3aa: CASSPRTVVYGYTF
CDR3nt: TGTGCCAGCAGCCCCCGGACAGTCGTCTATGGCTACACCTTC

v_gene: TRBV5-4
d_gene: TRBD2
j_gene: TRBJ2-3
abundance: NA
CDR3aa: CASSFGTSAPSTDTQYF
CDR3nt: TGTGCCAGCAGCTTCGGGACTAGCGCCCCCAGCACAGATACGCAGTATTTT

v_gene: TRBV11-2
d_gene: TRBD1
j_gene: TRBJ1-1
abundance: NA
CDR3aa: CASSSNRGLNTEAFF
CDR3nt: TGTGCCAGCAGCTCAAACAGGGGATTGAACACTGAAGCTTTCTTT

v_gene: TRBV2
d_gene: TRBD1
j_gene: TRBJ2-1
abundance: NA
CDR3aa: CASSEAGQGVTDEQFF
CDR3nt: TGTGCCAGCAGTGAAGCAGGACAGGGGGTGACGGATGAGCAGTTCTTC

v_gene: TRBV18
d_gene: NA
j_gene: TRBJ1-6
abundance: NA
CDR3aa: CASSQDRGYSPLHF
CDR3nt: TGTGCCAGCTCACAGGACAGAGGTTATTCACCCCTCCACTTT

v_gene: TRBV7-9
d_gene: NA
j_gene: TRBJ1-1
abundance: NA
CDR3aa: CASSILASISPEAFF
CDR3nt: TGTGCCAGCAGCATTCTGGCCTCCATCAGCCCTGAAGCTTTCTTT

v_gene: TRBV21-1
d_gene: NA
j_gene: TRBJ2-7
abundance: NA
CDR3aa: CASSTPYPCEQYF
CDR3nt: NA

v_gene: TRBV6-5
d_gene: TRBD1
j_gene: TRBJ1-3
abundance: NA
CDR3aa: CASSPYRGAGNTIYF
CDR3nt: TGTGCCAGCAGTCCTTACAGGGGTGCTGGAAACACCATATATTTT

v_gene: TRBV20-1
d_gene: NA
j_gene: TRBJ2-3
abundance: NA
CDR3aa: CSASRPDRLDTQYF
CDR3nt: TGCAGTGCTAGTCGGCCAGACAGACTAGATACGCAGTATTTT

v_gene: TRBV5-1
d_gene: TRBD1
j_gene: TRBJ1-4
abundance: NA
CDR3aa: CASSAAYRGRDEKLFF
CDR3nt: TGCGCCAGCAGCGCCGCATACAGGGGAAGAGACGAAAAACTGTTTTTT

v_gene: TRBV6-5
d_gene: NA
j_gene: TRBJ2-7
abundance: NA
CDR3aa: CASSLRDSKQYF
CDR3nt: TGTGCCAGCAGCCTAAGGGACTCCAAGCAGTACTTC

v_gene: TRBV4-1
d_gene: TRBD1
j_gene: TRBJ1-1
abundance: NA
CDR3aa: CASSQLTGMNTEAFF
CDR3nt: TGCGCCAGCAGCCAACTGACAGGGATGAACACTGAAGCTTTCTTT

v_gene: TRBV5-1
d_gene: NA
j_gene: TRBJ1-3
abundance: NA
CDR3aa: CASSEGAGLTGNTIYF
CDR3nt: TGCGCCAGCAGCGAAGGGGCAGGGTTGACTGGAAACACCATATATTTT

v_gene: TRBV13
d_gene: NA
j_gene: TRBJ1-1
abundance: NA
CDR3aa: CASSSRDLNTEAFF
CDR3nt: TGTGCCAGCAGCTCCCGGGACCTGAACACTGAAGCTTTCTTT

v_gene: TRBV10-1
d_gene: TRBD2
j_gene: TRBJ2-1
abundance: NA
CDR3aa: CASSPSGGAFHNEQFF
CDR3nt: TGCGCCAGCAGTCCTAGCGGGGGGGCATTCCATAATGAGCAGTTCTTC

v_gene: TRBV7-7
d_gene: TRBD1
j_gene: TRBJ1-6
abundance: NA
CDR3aa: CASSLGTPGGWNSPLHF
CDR3nt: TGTGCCAGCAGCTTAGGCACTCCAGGGGGCTGGAATTCACCCCTCCACTTT

v_gene: TRBV27
d_gene: TRBD1
j_gene: TRBJ1-6
abundance: NA
CDR3aa: CASSMDRISSPLHF
CDR3nt: TGTGCCAGCAGTATGGACAGGATTTCTTCACCCCTCCACTTT

v_gene: TRBV9
d_gene: NA
j_gene: TRBJ1-1
abundance: NA
CDR3aa: CASSVDSNTEAFF
CDR3nt: TGTGCCAGCAGCGTAGATTCTAACACTGAAGCTTTCTTT

v_gene: TRBV9
d_gene: TRBD1
j_gene: TRBJ2-5
abundance: once
CDR3aa: CASSFSTGTGGETQYF
CDR3nt: TGTGCCAGCAGCTTTTCGACCGGGACAGGCGGGGAGACCCAGTACTTC

v_gene: TRBV7-9
d_gene: TRBD1
j_gene: TRBJ1-3
abundance: NA
CDR3aa: CASRGTGGGNTIYF
CDR3nt: TGTGCCAGCAGAGGGACAGGGGGCGGAAACACCATATATTTT

v_gene: TRBV4-1
d_gene: NA
j_gene: TRBJ2-3
abundance: NA
CDR3aa: CASSQVGQSTDTQYF
CDR3nt: TGCGCCAGCAGCCAAGTGGGGCAGTCTACAGATACGCAGTATTTT

v_gene: TRBV2
d_gene: TRBD1
j_gene: TRBJ1-6
abundance: NA
CDR3aa: CASSGTGGGSPLHF
CDR3nt: TGTGCCAGCAGCGGGACAGGGGGCGGTTCACCCCTCCACTTT

v_gene: TRBV29-1
d_gene: NA
j_gene: TRBJ1-1
abundance: NA
CDR3aa: CSAGLGTEAFF
CDR3nt: TGCAGCGCCGGTCTGGGCACTGAAGCTTTCTTT